Reported below is one T cell receptor (beta chain). The data belong to a study of T-cell reconstitution after alpha-beta-depleted transplantation in children. A library of TCRbeta sequences, prepared with unique molecular identifiers, was generated. TCRdb re-derived calls from the PCR reads in MiXCR, one entry per CDR3 protein. The table lists about 510,000 distinct CDR3 sequences, approximately 10% of them singletons. Germline V gene data show CDR1 as DFQATT and CDR2 as SNEGSKA (reference sequence). The V end lost 0 bases, the J end lost 1 base, and 9 bases lay between the germline ends. This CDR3 has 14 residues.

The sample in question was PBMCs, mostly from graft donor cells, obtained 180 days after TCRalphabeta/CD19-depleted stem cell transplant. This receptor was taken from a female patient aged 2-9 years who had a stem cell transplant for aplastic anemia, so the T cells may come from the graft donor. J is TRBJ1-1 and V is TRBV20-1; D gene unclear. The DNA of the CDR3 is TGCAGTGCTAGAGATCTTACAAGGAACACTGAAGCTTTCTTT. Encoded protein: CSARDLTRNTEAFF.